The rows below give T cell receptor beta chains drawn from one sample of a study of HIV-infected patients and healthy controls. TCRdb redid the calling of the 5' RACE reads with MiXCR, one entry per CDR3 protein. The data show tens of thousands of distinct CDR3 sequences, roughly 16% seen once. What was sequenced was CD4+ T cells from blood. All receptors derive from a human donor in good health. Both conserved end residues are part of each CDR3. The D gene is left open where the match is weak. Clone size is given for some rows only: seen once, a few or many times, or a class if the clone is expanded.

j_call | d_call | clone_size | v_call | cdr3_aa | cdr3_nt
TRBJ1-5 | - | few | TRBV7-2 | CASSLGVLSNQPQHF | TGTGCCAGCAGCTTGGGGGTCCTTAGCAATCAGCCCCAGCATTTT
TRBJ1-5 | - | many | TRBV4-1 | CASSPRGSNQPQHF | TGCGCCAGCAGCCCGAGGGGTAGCAATCAGCCCCAGCATTTT
TRBJ2-4 | TRBD2 | - | TRBV12-3/TRBV12-4 | CASSRVAGAKNIQYF | TGTGCCAGCAGTAGGGTAGCGGGAGCCAAAAACATTCAGTACTTC
TRBJ2-7 | - | many | TRBV7-2 | CASSPGSLWVEQYF | TGTGCCAGCAGCCCGGGATCACTATGGGTGGAGCAGTACTTC
TRBJ1-2 | TRBD1 | many | TRBV2 | CASSETFLQRQGGTF | TGTGCCAGCAGTGAAACCTTCCTGCAAAGACAGGGAGGCACCTTC
TRBJ1-2 | TRBD1 | few | TRBV7-6 | CASSPGQGWINYGYTF | TGTGCCAGCAGCCCGGGACAGGGCTGGATTAACTATGGCTACACCTTC
TRBJ2-7 | - | many | TRBV3-1 | CASSQDGPEQYF | TGTGCCAGCAGCCAAGATGGTCCCGAGCAGTACTTC
TRBJ1-1 | - | many | TRBV29-1 | CSVVSRVTEAFF | TGCAGCGTTGTCTCCAGAGTCACTGAAGCTTTCTTT
TRBJ2-7 | - | many | TRBV6-2/TRBV6-3 | CASSLQGLAGYEQYF | TGTGCCAGCAGTCTTCAAGGACTCGCCGGGTACGAGCAGTACTTC
TRBJ1-3 | - | few | TRBV20-1 | CSAATLSGNTIYF | TGCAGTGCCGCGACTCTCTCTGGAAACACCATATATTTT
TRBJ2-7 | - | few | TRBV3-1 | CASSRQRYEQYF | TGTGCCAGCAGTAGACAGCGGTACGAGCAGTACTTC
TRBJ2-2 | - | many | TRBV29-1 | CSVGVANTGELFF | TGCAGCGTTGGGGTTGCGAACACCGGGGAGCTGTTTTTT
TRBJ2-1 | - | - | TRBV7-2 | CASSTYGDPYNEQFF | TGTGCCAGCAGCACTTACGGGGACCCCTACAATGAGCAGTTCTTC
TRBJ1-5 | - | few | TRBV28 | CASSLLRSNQPQHF | TGTGCCAGCAGTTTATTGCGTAGCAATCAGCCCCAGCATTTT
TRBJ1-6 | - | few | TRBV7-2 | CASSLARESPLHF | TGTGCCAGCAGCTTAGCGAGGGAATCACCCCTCCACTTT
TRBJ2-1 | - | - | TRBV27 | CASSLLLELRNEQFF | TGTGCCAGCAGTTTATTGCTAGAGCTTCGAAATGAGCAGTTCTTC
TRBJ2-7 | - | - | TRBV20-1 | CSASQNHPPEQYF | TGCAGTGCCTCCCAAAACCACCCGCCCGAGCAGTACTTC
TRBJ2-2 | - | few | TRBV7-9 | CASSPGATTNTGELFF | TGTGCCAGCAGCCCGGGGGCCACCACGAACACCGGGGAGCTGTTTTTT
TRBJ2-5 | TRBD2 | many | TRBV20-1 | CSAEDLAGGSKETQYF | TGCAGTGCTGAAGACCTAGCGGGGGGTTCTAAAGAGACCCAGTACTTC
TRBJ2-5 | - | few | TRBV7-3 | CASSATGRLGETQYF | TGTGCCAGCAGCGCGACAGGGAGGTTAGGAGAGACCCAGTACTTC
TRBJ2-7 | TRBD2 | - | TRBV7-6 | CASSRGPRTSGSRAYEQYF | TGTGCCAGCAGTCGTGGACCCCGGACTAGCGGGAGTAGGGCCTACGAGCAGTACTTC
TRBJ1-1 | - | - | TRBV6-6 | CASRPATGRHTEAFF | TGTGCCAGCAGGCCCGCTACAGGGAGGCACACTGAAGCTTTCTTT
TRBJ2-5 | TRBD2 | - | TRBV3-1 | CASSPNTGLARQETQYF | TGTGCCAGCAGCCCAAACACTGGACTAGCGAGACAAGAGACCCAGTACTTC
TRBJ2-5 | TRBD1 | - | TRBV28 | CASRGTVKETQYF | TGTGCCAGCAGGGGGACAGTTAAAGAGACCCAGTACTTC
TRBJ1-2 | TRBD1 | many | TRBV29-1 | CSVDLGQRQYGYTF | TGCAGCGTTGATTTGGGACAGAGACAATATGGCTACACCTTC
TRBJ1-4 | - | few | TRBV30 | CAWSVRQEKLFF | TGTGCCTGGAGTGTACGTCAGGAAAAACTGTTTTTT
TRBJ2-7 | - | - | TRBV18 | CASSPLPSSYEQYF | TGTGCCAGCTCACCACTGCCCTCCTCCTACGAGCAGTACTTC
TRBJ2-3 | TRBD2 | - | TRBV4-3 | CASSQDIWGLGTDTQYF | TGCGCCAGCAGCCAAGATATATGGGGACTAGGGACAGATACGCAGTATTTT
TRBJ2-7 | TRBD2 | few | TRBV20-1 | CSAPRGGPRREQYF | TGCAGTGCTCCCCGGGGGGGGCCTCGGAGGGAGCAGTACTTC
TRBJ1-1 | TRBD1 | - | TRBV7-2 | CASKTGQLNTEAFF | TGTGCCAGCAAAACGGGACAGTTGAACACTGAAGCTTTCTTT
TRBJ1-1 | TRBD1 | few | TRBV12-3/TRBV12-4 | CASTRVQGADTEAFF | TGTGCCAGCACCCGCGTACAGGGGGCGGACACTGAAGCTTTCTTT
TRBJ2-1 | - | many | TRBV20-1 | CSARDARLSSNEQFF | TGCAGTGCTAGAGATGCGAGACTATCCAGCAATGAGCAGTTCTTC
TRBJ1-1 | - | few | TRBV6-5 | CASIRAAGRGTEAFF | TGTGCCAGCATCAGGGCGGCAGGGAGGGGCACTGAAGCTTTCTTT
TRBJ2-6 | - | few | TRBV5-1 | CASSFAQGRTGANVLTF | TGCGCCAGCAGCTTCGCCCAGGGTAGGACTGGGGCCAACGTCCTGACTTTC
TRBJ2-5 | - | - | TRBV5-1 | CASSLRLAEETQYF | TGCGCCAGCAGCTTGAGACTCGCGGAAGAGACCCAGTACTTC
TRBJ1-2 | TRBD1 | - | TRBV2 | CASSGGQAGGGYTF | TGTGCCAGCAGTGGCGGACAGGCAGGGGGTGGCTACACCTTC
TRBJ2-1 | - | many | TRBV5-1 | CASSLGIAARYNEQFF | TGCGCCAGCAGCTTGGGGATAGCGGCGCGGTACAATGAGCAGTTCTTC
TRBJ2-1 | TRBD2 | few | TRBV18 | CASSTVLAGFNEQFF | TGTGCCAGCTCTACGGTGCTAGCGGGGTTCAATGAGCAGTTCTTC
TRBJ2-5 | TRBD2 | - | TRBV4-3 | CASSQGPFRGEGETQYF | TGCGCCAGCAGCCAAGGACCCTTCCGGGGGGAAGGAGAGACCCAGTACTTC
TRBJ2-5 | - | few | TRBV11-2 | CASSSRDRETQYF | TGTGCCAGCAGCTCCCGGGACCGAGAGACCCAGTACTTC
TRBJ1-1 | TRBD1 | few | TRBV5-1 | CASSPRTGQNTEAFF | TGCGCCAGCAGCCCCCGGACAGGGCAGAACACTGAAGCTTTCTTT
TRBJ2-5 | - | - | TRBV20-1 | CSANEFSGTQYF | TGCAGTGCTAATGAGTTTTCGGGGACCCAGTACTTC
TRBJ1-1 | TRBD1 | - | TRBV28 | CASSPTDRATSEAFF | TGTGCCAGCAGTCCCACAGACAGGGCAACTTCTGAAGCTTTCTTT
TRBJ1-1 | TRBD1 | - | TRBV27 | CASSLYRGNTEAFF | TGTGCCAGCAGTTTATACAGGGGGAACACTGAAGCTTTCTTT
TRBJ2-7 | - | - | TRBV11-3 | CASSLKGSHEQYF | TGTGCCAGCAGCTTAAAGGGGTCCCACGAGCAGTACTTC
TRBJ2-1 | - | - | TRBV9 | CASSVGLVNEQFF | TGTGCCAGCAGCGTAGGACTAGTCAATGAGCAGTTCTTC
TRBJ2-5 | TRBD2 | - | TRBV7-2 | CASSLLGLAQETQYF | TGTGCCAGCAGCTTATTGGGACTAGCACAAGAGACCCAGTACTTC